This T cell receptor beta chain was sequenced in a study of cytomegalovirus exposure and HLA in healthy donors. Study details: The same platform as the approximately 660 first-cohort repertoires was used for the 95 to 150 validation repertoires, a later analysis reported. General study points: As confirmed in vitro, a few CMV-associated chains were specific for CMV antigens. The study labeled about 160 TCR beta chains cytomegalovirus-associated.

Assay: immunoSEQ multiplex PCR; the TCRdb copy retains only in-frame clones and omits some. The sample lists around 150,000 clones; under 90% were seen once. These donors were members of the approximately 110-subject validation cohort, a group separate from the approximately 700-subject first cohort. This clone occurred a few times. Its antigen is currently unknown. CDR3 length: 15 amino acids. The V segment lost 2 bases and the J segment 2 bases; nucleotides outside the gene matches: 5. CDR1 and CDR2 (germline): SGHTS, YDEGEE. The source is a young woman in good health and CMV-seropositive. The sequenced sample was PBMCs. The chain is built from TRBV5-8 and TRBJ2-7, with 9 nucleotides matching TRBD1. The CDR3 DNA reads TGTGCCAGCAGCTTAACCGGGACAGGGCCCTACGAGCAGTACTTC. Its translation is CASSLTGTGPYEQYF.